The next 8 T cell receptor beta chains were all read from a single sample in a study of high-grade serous ovarian cancer treatment subgroups. The tumor samples were collected prior to definitive surgery or chemotherapy. Data came from immunoSEQ multiplex PCR; TCRdb stores just in-frame clones and leaves some out. The sample consists of hundreds of clones, around 74% of them appearing once. Material: tumor tissue. These receptors came from a human donor with high-grade serous ovarian cancer.

The chain employs TRBV27 and TRBJ1-1; D unresolved. The CDR3 contains 15 residues. Trimming cost V 0 bases and J 4 bases, with 12 bases left between them. Germline CDR1 reads MNHEY; CDR2 reads SMNVEV (reference sequence). The CDR3 reads CASSLSIGLGTEAFF. The CDR3 DNA follows: TGTGCCAGCAGTTTATCGATTGGTCTTGGCACTGAAGCTTTCTTT.

The chain carries TRBV4-1 and TRBJ1-2; 8 nucleotides agree with TRBD1. CDR3 size: 17 residues. Germline lookup yields CDR1 MGHRA and CDR2 YSYEKL. Trimming took 5 bases from V and 0 from J; bases not matched to a gene: 11. The CDR3 nucleotides read TGCGCCAGCAGCGGGCGGTTCAGGGGGCCTTCTAACTATGGCTACACCTTC. The encoded protein is CASSGRFRGPSNYGYTF.

This clone has more than one count but fewer than ten. The J gene is TRBJ1-1, the V gene TRBV2; D not certain. This CDR3 comprises 14 residues. The V gene's germline CDR1 is SNHLY and CDR2 FYNNEI. V lost 1 base and J 4 bases, leaving 10 bases between the germline ends. The CDR3 spells CASSEVEVGTEAFF. CDR3 coding DNA: TGTGCCAGCAGTGAAGTTGAGGTGGGCACTGAAGCTTTCTTT. The full variable domain, rest sourced from reference TRBV2 and TRBJ1-1, is EPEVTQTPSHQVTQMGQEVILRCVPISNHLYFYWYRQILGQKVEFLVSFYNNEISEKSEIFDDQFSVERPDGSNFTLKIRSTKLEDSAMYFCASSEVEVGTEAFFGQGTRLTVV.

This chain connects TRBV6-1 to TRBJ1-2; 11 nucleotides align to TRBD1. CDR3 size: 15 residues. V shed 0 bases and J 4 bases; nucleotides not matched to a gene: 1. From germline, CDR1 is MNHNS and CDR2 SASEGT. CDR3 residues: CASSEAGTGGYGYTF. For the CDR3, the DNA is TGTGCCAGCAGTGAAGCCGGGACAGGGGGCTATGGCTACACCTTC.

The V gene is TRBV1, the J gene TRBJ1-1. TRBV1 is classified as a pseudogene. The CDR3 length is 12 residues. CDR3 nucleotide sequence: TGCACCAGCAGCCGTCTTAACACTGAAGCTTTCTTT. It yields the protein CTSSRLNTEAFF.

The V call is TRBV6-1, the J call TRBJ1-4, with D tentatively TRBD1 (6 bases). Between the trimmed V and J ends, which lost 3 bases and 4 bases, there was a span of 9 bases. The CDR3 sequence is 14 residues long. Germline-derived CDR1 and CDR2 are MNHNS and SASEGT. The CDR3 spells CASSDQGNNEKLFF. The CDR3 DNA sequence: TGTGCCAGCAGTGATCAGGGGAATAATGAAAAACTGTTTTTT.

This chain links TRBV10-1 with TRBJ2-7; D uncertain. With 0 bases removed from V and 2 bases from J, the gap between germline ends came to 11 bases. This CDR3 region has 15 residues. The germline V gene encodes CDR1 WNHNN and CDR2 SYGVQD (reference sequence). CDR3 in amino acids: CASSESKRDPYEQYF. DNA for the CDR3: TGCGCCAGCAGTGAGTCGAAAAGGGATCCCTACGAGCAGTACTTC.

The gene calls are TRBV5-6 and TRBJ2-7, with 7 bases identical to TRBD2. The trim removed 0 bases at V and 7 bases at J, leaving 4 bases unmatched. The CDR3 totals 13 residues. CDR1 is SGHDT, CDR2 YYEEEE, per germline. The CDR3, as DNA: TGTGCCAGCAGCTTGGAGCGGGGCAGGGAGCAGTACTTC. Protein sequence: CASSLERGREQYF.